The rows below give T cell receptor beta chains drawn from one sample of a study of T cells in Graves' hyperthyroidism and ophthalmopathy. From the multiplex PCR reads, TCRdb called clonotypes with MiXCR, one entry per CDR3 protein. The sample lists over 350,000 distinct CDR3 sequences; approximately 17% were seen once. The source material was blood. The receptors shown here come from a man in his late teens or twenties with Graves' ophthalmopathy. Both conserved end residues are part of each CDR3. The order of the fields is clone size, V gene, J gene, D gene, CDR3 DNA, CDR3 protein. A D gene is named only where the DNA matches it firmly. The listing skips clone size in some rows; elsewhere it reads once, few, many or a size class.

>many|TRBV7-3|TRBJ1-2|TRBD1
TGTGCCAGCAGCACCGCCGGGACAGGGAAGGGTGGCTACACCTTC
CASSTAGTGKGGYTF
>many|TRBV28|TRBJ1-2|NA
TGTGCCAGCAGTTCCCAGACAGGCGGAAACTATGGCTACACCTTC
CASSSQTGGNYGYTF
>many|TRBV28|TRBJ2-7|TRBD2
TGTGCCAGCCAGAAGCGGGGCCGCGTCTCCTACGAGCAGTACTTC
CASQKRGRVSYEQYF
>many|TRBV5-1|TRBJ2-1|NA
TGCGCCAGCAGCTTGGACCCGACAGAATCCTACAATGAGCAGTTCTTC
CASSLDPTESYNEQFF
>NA|TRBV19|TRBJ2-2|NA
TGTGCCAGTAACCCGGGGTACACCGGGGAGCTGTTTTTT
CASNPGYTGELFF
>many|TRBV2|TRBJ1-5|NA
TGTGCCAGCAGTGAAGGACAGGTGGTGGGTCAGCCCCAGCATTTT
CASSEGQVVGQPQHF
>many|TRBV14|TRBJ1-2|NA
TGTGCCAGCAGCCGAGAACCTAACTATGGCTACACCTTC
CASSREPNYGYTF
>NA|TRBV6-1|TRBJ1-2|NA
TGTGCCAGCATCAAGGCTGGGGGCGCGGGCTACACCTTC
CASIKAGGAGYTF
>NA|TRBV10-3|TRBJ1-6|NA
TGTGCCATCAGTGGGCAGGAACTTCTCAATTCACCCCTCCACTTT
CAISGQELLNSPLHF
>NA|TRBV24-1|TRBJ2-3|TRBD1
TGTGCCACCAGTGATCCGGGGACCACAGGGGCAGATACGCAGTATTTT
CATSDPGTTGADTQYF
>many|TRBV20-1|TRBJ1-2|NA
TGCAGTGCTAGAGAGGTAGTGGGTCGGGGCTACACCTTC
CSAREVVGRGYTF
>many|TRBV6-1|TRBJ1-5|TRBD1
TGTGCCAGCAGCTCGGGACAGACGTTCAATCAGCCCCAGCATTTT
CASSSGQTFNQPQHF
>NA|TRBV3-1|TRBJ1-5|NA
TGTGCCAGCAGCCAAACAGATAATCAGCCCCGGCATTTT
CASSQTDNQPRHF
>NA|TRBV19|TRBJ1-5|NA
TGTGCCAGTAGTGTGCAGGGGCGGGATCATCAGCCCCAGCATTTT
CASSVQGRDHQPQHF
>NA|TRBV19|TRBJ1-5|TRBD1
TGTGCCAGTAGAATATCTGGACAGGGGGGCAGTGGTAGCAATCAGCCCCAGCATTTT
CASRISGQGGSGSNQPQHF
>many|TRBV5-1|TRBJ2-3|NA
TGCGCCAGCAGCTTGGACGGATTTTTTGATACGCAGTATTTT
CASSLDGFFDTQYF
>NA|TRBV9|TRBJ2-1|NA
TGTGCCAGCAGCGCCGGACTTAATGAGCAGTTCTTC
CASSAGLNEQFF
>few|TRBV7-2|TRBJ1-4|NA
TGTGCCAGCAGCTTAACACAGGGCGGGGAAAAACTGTTTTTT
CASSLTQGGEKLFF
>many|TRBV7-8|TRBJ1-4|NA
TGTGCCAGCAGCTTAGGGTGGTATCAGGCAACTAATGAAAAACTGTTTTTT
CASSLGWYQATNEKLFF
>NA|TRBV28|TRBJ2-4|TRBD1
TGTGCCAGCAGTCCCATGGACAGGGGGCGCCTAGCCAAAAACATTCAGTACTTC
CASSPMDRGRLAKNIQYF
>many|TRBV7-8|TRBJ2-7|NA
TGTGCCAGCAGCCCCGAGGACCCCGCCTACGAGCAGTACTTC
CASSPEDPAYEQYF
>NA|TRBV28|TRBJ1-6|TRBD1
TGTGGAACCCTATCCCCAGGGGGCTTGGGTTCACCCCTCCACTTT
CGTLSPGGLGSPLHF
>few|TRBV2|TRBJ2-5|TRBD2
TGTGCCAGCAGTGTTAAGACTAGCGGGAGTTGGGAAGAGACCCAGTACTTC
CASSVKTSGSWEETQYF
>many|TRBV7-3|TRBJ2-3|NA
TGTGCCAGCAGCTTAACTCACGGAGCGGATACGCAGTATTTT
CASSLTHGADTQYF
>NA|TRBV10-1|TRBJ2-7|NA
TGCGCCAGCAGTGAATTTCCTCTAGACGAGCAGTACTTC
CASSEFPLDEQYF
>NA|TRBV9|TRBJ1-6|NA
TGTGCCAGCAGCATTAGACCCGGGGGGAATTCACCCCTCCACTTT
CASSIRPGGNSPLHF
>many|TRBV5-1|TRBJ1-2|NA
TGCGCCAGCAGCTTGAACAGGGAGGGTTTCGGCTACACCTTC
CASSLNREGFGYTF
>many|TRBV27|TRBJ1-1|TRBD1
TGTGCCAGCAGTCCGCTACAGGGGGCGGACACTGAAGCTTTCTTT
CASSPLQGADTEAFF
>many|TRBV28|TRBJ2-2|NA
TGTGCTTCGGGGATGAACACCGGGGAGCTGTTTTTT
CASGMNTGELFF
>NA|TRBV4-2|TRBJ1-2|NA
TGTGCCAGCAGCCAAGAATCGGTGGGGAACTATGGCTACACCTTC
CASSQESVGNYGYTF
>many|TRBV29-1|TRBJ1-5|TRBD1
TGCAGCGTTGTACAGGGGGCCCGGCAGCCCCAGCATTTT
CSVVQGARQPQHF
>NA|TRBV20-1|TRBJ2-7|TRBD1
TGCAGTGCACCACCCTGGGACAGAGCCTACGAGCAGTACTTC
CSAPPWDRAYEQYF
>few|TRBV5-5|TRBJ1-1|NA
TGTGCCAGTTATGAAGGGGGACATATGAACACTGAAGCTTTCTTT
CASYEGGHMNTEAFF
>NA|TRBV7-2|TRBJ1-2|TRBD1
TGTGCCAGCAGCTTAACCGGACAGGGGGCGGATGGCTACACCTTC
CASSLTGQGADGYTF
>few|TRBV10-3|TRBJ2-5|TRBD2
TGTGCCATCATTAACGGGGGGGCCGGGCCAGAGACCCAGTACTTC
CAIINGGAGPETQYF
>few|TRBV27|TRBJ2-2|NA
TGTGCCAGCAGTTTACCGAGGACAGGGGAGCTGTTTTTT
CASSLPRTGELFF
>few|TRBV5-6|TRBJ2-1|NA
TGTGCCAGCAGCCCTAGTGGCTATGAGCAGTTCTTC
CASSPSGYEQFF
>many|TRBV11-2|TRBJ2-3|TRBD2
TGTGCCAGCAGCTTCTCGGGACTAGCGGCCGATACGCAGTATTTT
CASSFSGLAADTQYF
>NA|TRBV2|TRBJ1-5|NA
TGTGCCAGCAGCCCCTCCGCGGGTACGCAGCATTTT
CASSPSAGTQHF
>many|TRBV7-8|TRBJ2-1|NA
TGTGCCAGCAGCTTGGGGCCGTCAGGGGAGGGTAATGAGCAGTTCTTC
CASSLGPSGEGNEQFF
>few|TRBV4-1|TRBJ2-1|NA
TGCGCCAGCAGCCACGGGGACAATGAGCAGTTCTTC
CASSHGDNEQFF
>once|TRBV19|TRBJ2-3|NA
TGTGCCAGTACCGACCCCCGGGGTGACGGGGTCGGTAGGGATACGCAGTATTTT
CASTDPRGDGVGRDTQYF
>few|TRBV6-1|TRBJ1-6|NA
TGTGCCAGCAGTGTAAACAGGGCAGAGAATTCACCCCTCCACTTT
CASSVNRAENSPLHF
>NA|TRBV7-2|TRBJ2-1|TRBD1
TGTGCCAGCAGCTTCACGGACAGGGGGACCCATGAGCAGTTCTTC
CASSFTDRGTHEQFF
>many|TRBV7-9|TRBJ1-1|NA
TGTGCCAGCAGCCGCCGACAGAACACTGAAGCTTTCTTT
CASSRRQNTEAFF